Below are 15 T cell receptor beta chains sequenced from a single sample in a study of CD8+CD57+ T cells in acquired aplastic anemia. Genomic DNA templated the TCR beta VDJ and CDR3 profiling. Each CDR3 protein is one row after TCRdb ran MiXCR on the reads. This table holds 100,000 to 150,000 distinct CDR3 sequences, more than 40% found once. What was sequenced was sorted CD4+, CD8+, or CD8+CD57+ T cells (not recorded which) from PBMCs. Every receptor here comes from a human donor in good health, serving as a control.

This clonotype was recorded at least ten times. The chain has TRBV20-1 and TRBJ1-5, with D possibly being TRBD1 (6 bases). There are 14 residues in the CDR3. V lost 4 bases and J lost 3, with 13 bases in between. Germline CDR1 DFQATT, CDR2 SNEGSKA (reference sequence). Here the CDR3 reads CSAISGALNQPQHF. The DNA for the CDR3 is TGCAGTGCTATTTCAGGGGCGCTCAATCAGCCCCAGCATTTT.

This chain links TRBV29-1 with TRBJ2-7, with 7 bases lining up with TRBD2. V gave up 6 bases and J gave up 7 bases; unmatched junction bases: 12. Per the germline V gene, CDR1 is SQVTM and CDR2 is ANQGSEA. The CDR3 has 13 residues. CDR3 protein: CSVSPSLGREQYF. CDR3 coding DNA: TGCAGCGTATCCCCCAGCCTCGGGAGGGAGCAGTACTTC.

This clonotype has a count of ten or more. This chain connects TRBV7-7 to TRBJ2-3, with D possibly being TRBD2 (6 bases). Looked up from germline, CDR1 is SSHAT and CDR2 is FNYEAQ (reference sequence). V was pared by 5 bases and J by 2 bases, with 8 bases between. The CDR3 spans 13 residues. CDR3 nucleotide sequence: TGTGCCAGCAGCCGGGACTTCACAGATACGCAGTATTTT. Translation gives CASSRDFTDTQYF. The whole variable domain, filled in from reference TRBV7-7 and TRBJ2-3, reads GAGVSQSPRYKVTKRGQDVTLRCDPISSHATLYWYQQALGQGPEFLTYFNYEAQPDKSGLPSDRFSAERPEGSISTLTIQRTEQRDSAMYRCASSRDFTDTQYFGPGTRLTVL.

The chain links TRBV7-8 to TRBJ2-7; D uncertain. The CDR3 spans 15 residues. Per germline, CDR1 SGHVS and CDR2 FQNEAQ. Trimming left V 6 bases short and J 0 bases short, with 15 bases between. DNA for the CDR3: TGTGCCAGCAGTTCGGGCGGAATTTTCTCCTACGAGCAGTACTTC. Residues: CASSSGGIFSYEQYF.

This clonotype was observed many times. The V gene is TRBV7-2, the J gene TRBJ1-1; D is uncertain. The germline V gene encodes CDR1 SGHTA and CDR2 FQGNSA. This CDR3 is built from 13 residues. The V end lost 3 bases, the J end lost 4 bases, and 9 bases lay between the germline ends. The CDR3 coding sequence is TGTGCCAGCAGCTTTATCGCAGGCACTGAAGCTTTCTTT. Translating it yields CASSFIAGTEAFF.

In this sample, this clonotype turned up many times. The gene calls are TRBV20-1 and TRBJ1-2; a possible D gene is TRBD1 (6 bases). The germline gives CDR1 DFQATT, CDR2 SNEGSKA (reference sequence). This CDR3 contains 15 residues. Trimming shortened V by 0 bases and J by 2 bases, and 13 bases separated the two germline ends. CDR3 coding DNA: TGCAGTGCTAGAGATCTGGGGGGCTCCAACTATGGCTACACCTTC. The encoded protein is CSARDLGGSNYGYTF.

The chain couples TRBV7-8 to TRBJ2-1; 8 bases align to TRBD2. Trimming cost V 5 bases and J 9 bases; bases outside gene matches: 12. This CDR3 spans 15 amino acids. Germline CDR1 reads SGHVS; CDR2 reads FQNEAQ. The CDR3 DNA sequence: TGTGCCAGCAGCCCCCGGGGCGGGGGGTCTGGTGAGCAGTTCTTC. This gives the protein CASSPRGGGSGEQFF.

This rearrangement joins TRBV7-2 to TRBJ1-5; D unclear. V was shortened by 5 bases and J by 6 bases, with 8 bases between the two germline ends. The CDR3 is 12 residues long. The germline V gene has CDR1 SGHTA and CDR2 FQGNSA. CDR3 residues: CASSIGSQPQHF. Written as DNA, the CDR3 is TGTGCCAGCAGCATAGGTAGTCAGCCCCAGCATTTT.

The chain recombines TRBV19 with TRBJ2-3; the match to TRBD2 covers 10 bases. The CDR3 extends over 16 amino acids. V dropped 9 bases and J dropped 4; count of bases not matched to a gene: 13. Germline assignment: CDR1 LNHDA and CDR2 SQIVND (reference sequence). The CDR3 nucleotides read TGTGCCAGCCCCGGAGCGGGGGGGCGTAGCGCAGATACGCAGTATTTT. Its translation: CASPGAGGRSADTQYF.

Concerning this clonotype itself: Since a much larger clone is just one base distant, this may be a read error. The chain carries TRBV11-3 and TRBJ1-1, with D unclear. V was pared by 3 bases and J by 5 bases, with 13 bases between. CDR1 and CDR2 (germline): SGHNT, YENEEA. CDR3 length: 14 residues. CDR3 in amino acids: CASSFTEGRTEAFF. In DNA, the CDR3 is TGTGCCAGCAGCTTCACAGAGGGTCGGACTGAAGCTTTCTTT.

This clonotype showed up many times. The chain is built from TRBV19 and TRBJ1-4; a weak D match, TRBD1 (6 bases). The germline gives CDR1 LNHDA, CDR2 SQIVND (reference sequence). The CDR3 loop spans 16 amino acids. V was cut by 3 bases and J by 0 bases, with 11 bases left in between. The CDR3 is CASSMLGASTNEKLFF. In DNA, the CDR3 is TGTGCCAGTAGTATGCTGGGGGCCTCAACTAATGAAAAACTGTTTTTT. Together with reference TRBV19 and TRBJ1-4, the CDR3 gives the full variable domain: DGGITQSPKYLFRKEGQNVTLSCEQNLNHDAMYWYRQDPGQGLRLIYYSQIVNDFQKGDIAEGYSVSREKKESFPLTVTSAQKNPTAFYLCASSMLGASTNEKLFFGSGTQLSVL.

The chain uses TRBV6-1 and TRBJ1-6, with D perhaps TRBD1 (6 bases). The ends were cut back, 5 bases at V and 5 bases at J, with 19 bases in the middle. This CDR3 has 17 amino acids. Germline V lookup: CDR1 MNHNS, CDR2 SASEGT. CDR3 nucleotides: TGTGCCAGCAGTCATGTAAGCCGGGACACCAATAATTCACCCCTCCACTTT. The encoded protein is CASSHVSRDTNNSPLHF.

This clonotype has just one count. This chain links TRBV7-2 with TRBJ2-7; D perhaps matches TRBD1 (5 bases). V was shortened by 1 base and J by 1 base, with 11 bases between the two germline ends. Per the germline V gene, CDR1 is SGHTA and CDR2 is FQGNSA. This CDR3 is built from 15 residues. The CDR3 nucleotides are TGTGCCAGCAGCTTAGGGTCGACAGCTTCCTACGAGCAGTACTTC. Protein sequence: CASSLGSTASYEQYF.

In this sample, this clonotype turned up many times. J is TRBJ1-1 and V is TRBV11-3; a weak D match, TRBD1 (5 bases). The germline V and J ends were trimmed by 7 bases and 10 bases, with 13 bases remaining between them. The V gene's germline CDR1 is SGHNT and CDR2 YENEEA. The length of the CDR3 is 11 residues. The chain's CDR3 is CASTAAGRAFF. In nucleotides, the CDR3 is TGTGCCAGCACCGCAGCAGGGCGAGCTTTCTTT.

Details on this clonotype: A junction boundary mismatches the germline segment, possibly from a read error. The chain carries TRBV7-7 and TRBJ2-7; possibly TRBD2 for D (8 bases). The germline V gene encodes CDR1 SSHAT and CDR2 FNYEAQ (reference sequence). This CDR3 is built from 14 residues. CDR3 bases: TGTACCAGCAGCTTAGCGGGGACAGCCCACGAGCGGTACTTC. Its translation is CTSSLAGTAHERYF.